A single sample is the source of the 18 T cell receptor beta chains below, sequenced in a study of T cell changes during pregnancy in multiple sclerosis (dated by TCRdb to about 2019). Library preparation was by the immunoSEQ multiplex PCR assay. This immuneACCESS table, as held by TCRdb, lists in-frame sequences with V and J called but not all clones. Of the missing ones, under half trace to an unresolved V gene in checked studies; the others have no known cause. The sample table lists tens of thousands of clones, around 94% of them with a count of one. Roughly 0.36% of the sample goes to the ten largest clones. The sequencing here drew on CD4+ T cells from peripheral blood mononuclear cells, taken before pregnancy. Source of these receptors: a female donor with multiple sclerosis, enrolled in a pregnancy study.

The V call is TRBV30, the J call TRBJ2-1; 14 nucleotides line up with TRBD2. The CDR3 extends over 12 amino acids. Trimming at V came to 5 bases and at J to 9 bases, leaving 0 bases not matched to a gene. The germline V gene has CDR1 GTSNPN and CDR2 SVGIG (reference sequence). The CDR3 DNA is TGTGCCTGGGGACTAGCGGGAGGTGAGCAGTTCTTC. This sequence encodes CAWGLAGGEQFF.

The CDR3 loop reads CASSLQPGRRSGYTF. CDR3 coding DNA: TGTGCCAGCAGCTTACAGCCAGGGCGAAGATCTGGCTACACCTTC. V gene TRBV11-2 combines with J gene TRBJ1-2; D is perhaps TRBD1 (5 bases). CDR1 is SGHAT and CDR2 is FQNNGV in the germline V gene. The V and J ends lost 2 bases and 7 bases respectively, with 17 bases between them. This CDR3 spans 15 amino acids.

V usage is TRBV2 and J usage is TRBJ2-1; a possible D gene is TRBD2 (5 bases). Germline CDR1 and CDR2: SNHLY and FYNNEI. V lost 5 bases to trimming and J lost 9 bases, with 8 bases between them. There are 11 residues in the CDR3. Written as DNA, the CDR3 is TGTGCCAGCAGTCAAGGGAGTGAGCAGTTCTTC. The encoded protein is CASSQGSEQFF.

The chain has TRBV4-3 and TRBJ1-2; D is uncertain. Germline V gene sequence: CDR1 LGHNA, CDR2 YSLEER. The CDR3 has 13 residues. V lost 0 bases and J 8 bases, leaving 10 bases between the germline ends. CDR3: CASSQETGEGYTF. For the CDR3, the DNA is TGCGCCAGCAGCCAAGAAACGGGAGAAGGCTACACCTTC.

The chain carries TRBV21-1 and TRBJ2-7; the table's D call, TRBD2, has no DNA check behind it. TRBV21-1 represents a pseudogene. CDR3 length: 19 amino acids. Here the CDR3 DNA reads TGTGCCAGCAGCGGGGTTTCAGGACTAGCGGGAGATGGATCCTACGAGCAGTACTTC. Its translation is CASSGVSGLAGDGSYEQYF.

J is TRBJ2-1 and V is TRBV11-2; TRBD2 might be the D (6 bases). This CDR3 comprises 13 residues. With 5 bases removed from V and 8 bases from J, the gap between germline ends came to 13 bases. Germline CDR1 and CDR2: SGHAT and FQNNGV. CDR3 amino acids: CASSRLVTHEQFF. CDR3 nucleotides: TGTGCCAGCAGCCGACTAGTAACCCATGAGCAGTTCTTC.

The rearrangement uses TRBV15 and TRBJ2-7; 9 nucleotides align to TRBD1. Per germline, CDR1 LNHNV and CDR2 YYDKDF (reference sequence). The junction had 4 bases not matched to a gene; V was cut back by 1 base and J by 0 bases. The CDR3 spans 16 residues. The CDR3, as DNA: TGTGCCACCAGCAGAGGTGGGACAGGGACCTCCTACGAGCAGTACTTC. Its translation is CATSRGGTGTSYEQYF.

The V gene is TRBV18, the J gene TRBJ1-1; TRBD1 aligns across 7 bases. With 5 bases clipped from V and 0 bases from J, the junction kept 6 bases outside the gene matches. CDR3 length: 15 amino acids. Germline assignment: CDR1 KGHSH and CDR2 LQKENI. This CDR3 reads CASSKKQGLNTEAFF. Here the CDR3 DNA reads TGTGCCAGCTCAAAGAAACAGGGGTTGAACACTGAAGCTTTCTTT.

CDR3 amino acids: CAWSTGIYEQYF. In nucleotides, the CDR3 is TGTGCCTGGAGTACAGGGATCTACGAGCAGTACTTC. This chain joins TRBV30 and TRBJ2-7, with D maybe TRBD1 (6 bases). V was clipped by 2 bases and J by 3 bases, with 8 bases between them. The CDR3 spans 12 residues. Germline V gene lookup returns CDR1 GTSNPN and CDR2 SVGIG (reference sequence).

This chain uses TRBV7-2 with TRBJ2-4; D is unresolved. Germline V gives CDR1 SGHTA, CDR2 FQGNSA. The CDR3 sequence is 12 residues long. V lost 7 bases and J 9 bases, leaving 13 bases between the germline ends. The CDR3: CASNQPRSIQYF. As DNA, the CDR3 is TGTGCCAGCAACCAACCTCGGAGCATTCAGTACTTC.

CDR3 nucleotide sequence: TGTGCCTGGACCGCGGGACAGGGACATGGCTACACCTTC. This translates into CAWTAGQGHGYTF. This sequence joins TRBV30 and TRBJ1-2; 9 bases agree with TRBD1. The V segment lost 4 bases and the J segment 6 bases; nucleotides outside the gene matches: 6. Per germline, CDR1 GTSNPN and CDR2 SVGIG (reference sequence). The CDR3 sequence is 13 residues long.

This sequence joins TRBV5-6 and TRBJ2-3; TRBD1 matches 8 bases. Losses at the gene ends were 5 bases for V and 1 base for J; bases not matched to a gene: 3. The CDR3 loop spans 14 amino acids. Germline V gene sequence: CDR1 SGHDT, CDR2 YYEEEE. The CDR3 DNA reads as TGTGCCAGCAGGTCACAGGGGGGCACAGATACGCAGTATTTT. This translates into CASRSQGGTDTQYF. Supplemented by reference TRBV5-6 and TRBJ2-3, the full variable domain reads DAGVTQSPTHLIKTRGQQVTLRCSPKSGHDTVSWYQQALGQGPQFIFQYYEEEERQRGNFPDRFSGHQFPNYSSELNVNALLLGDSALYLCASRSQGGTDTQYFGPGTRLTVL.

V gene TRBV5-1 combines with J gene TRBJ1-3; 9 bases match TRBD1. The CDR3 totals 16 residues. Germline CDR1 SGHRS, CDR2 YFSETQ. Trimming removed 4 bases from V and 3 bases from J; junction bases left unmatched: 8. The CDR3 bases are TGCGCCAGCAGCCTGGCCGGGACAGGGTTTGGAAACACCATATATTTT. This gives the protein CASSLAGTGFGNTIYF.

This clone was observed once. The chain employs TRBV9 and TRBJ2-5; TRBD2 matches 14 bases. V was pared by 0 bases and J by 7 bases, with 11 bases of the junction left unmatched. Germline V gene data show CDR1 as SGDLS and CDR2 as YYNGEE. The CDR3 extends over 18 amino acids. The CDR3 DNA follows: TGTGCCAGCAGCGTAGAACCGGGACTAGCGGGAGTTGGGGGGACCCAGTACTTC. Residues: CASSVEPGLAGVGGTQYF.

This chain uses TRBV9 with TRBJ2-3; D remains unclear. CDR1 SGDLS and CDR2 YYNGEE come from the germline V gene. Trimming removed 0 bases at V and 0 bases at J, with 11 bases between. The CDR3 spans 16 residues. CDR3 in DNA: TGTGCCAGCAGCGTAGCTCCTACTCCAAGCACAGATACGCAGTATTTT. It yields the protein CASSVAPTPSTDTQYF.

The rearrangement joins TRBV6-5 to TRBJ1-2; TRBD1 might be the D (6 bases). V was clipped by 2 bases and J by 5 bases, with 9 bases between them. The CDR3 sequence is 13 residues long. CDR1 is MNHEY and CDR2 is SVGAGI in the germline V gene. CDR3 nucleotide sequence: TGTGCCAGCAGTTACGGACAGCGGTATGGCTACACCTTC. Translating it yields CASSYGQRYGYTF.

The chain links TRBV6-6 to TRBJ2-7, with TRBD1 matching 8 bases. This CDR3 spans 12 amino acids. Germline loops: CDR1 MNHNY, CDR2 SVGAGI (reference sequence). J lost 2 bases, V lost 11 bases, and 5 bases had no gene match. CDR3 bases: TGTGCCGCTGGGACAGGAGCCTACGAGCAGTACTTC. It codes for CAAGTGAYEQYF.

As regards this clone: The same CDR3 can be traced to other DNA sequences in this sample. The chain couples TRBV11-2 to TRBJ2-5, with 7 bases aligning to TRBD1. Unmatched junction bases numbered 3, after V lost 1 base and J lost 4 bases. Germline CDR1 SGHAT, CDR2 FQNNGV. The length of the CDR3 is 14 residues. The CDR3 region is CASSLVRGRETQYF. As DNA, the CDR3 is TGTGCCAGCAGCTTAGTAAGGGGGCGAGAGACCCAGTACTTC.